Listed below are T cell receptor beta chains from one sample, sequenced in a study of blood T cell repertoires in COVID-19. The table came from immunoSEQ multiplex PCR; TCRdb's copy has only in-frame clones and leaves some out. This table holds fewer than 20,000 clones, roughly 87% found once. Sample: peripheral blood. Source of these receptors: an elderly man with acute or convalescent COVID-19. Both conserved end residues are part of each CDR3. The D gene is left open where the match is weak. Some rows mark clone size as missing; the rest say once, few, many or name a class of expanded clone.

J: TRBJ1-1; D: .; size: .; V: TRBV10-1; DNA: TGCGCCAGCGCCCCCGGGATGAACACTGAAGCTTTCTTT; CDR3: CASAPGMNTEAFF
J: TRBJ1-2; D: .; size: .; V: TRBV10-3; DNA: TGTGCCATCAGTGCCGCCTCCGGGACTCAAATTAACTATGGCTACACCTTC; CDR3: CAISAASGTQINYGYTF
J: TRBJ2-1; D: TRBD2; size: .; V: TRBV2; DNA: TGTGCCAGCAGTGGATATTCCGGGACTAGCGGGGACCCCTCCTACAATGAGCAGTTCTTC; CDR3: CASSGYSGTSGDPSYNEQFF
J: TRBJ2-7; D: TRBD1; size: .; V: TRBV10-3; DNA: TGTGCCATCAGTGAGTCGAAGTTGGACAGGGGGCTTCCCCACGAGCAGTACTTC; CDR3: CAISESKLDRGLPHEQYF
J: TRBJ2-2; D: .; size: .; V: TRBV10-3; DNA: TGTGCCACGGGGTCAGGCCTGAACACCGGGGAGCTGTTTTTT; CDR3: CATGSGLNTGELFF
J: TRBJ1-2; D: .; size: .; V: TRBV6-1; DNA: TGTGCCAGCAGTGAAGCGGGTAGATCGGGTGGCTACACCTTC; CDR3: CASSEAGRSGGYTF
J: TRBJ1-5; D: .; size: .; V: TRBV15; DNA: TGTGCCACCAGCAGAGTCGCAGGGGTCAGCAATCAGCCCCAGCATTTT; CDR3: CATSRVAGVSNQPQHF
J: TRBJ2-3; D: TRBD1; size: .; V: TRBV19; DNA: TGTGCCAGTAAAGAGACAGGGGCTCGAGATACGCAGTATTTT; CDR3: CASKETGARDTQYF
J: TRBJ1-1; D: .; size: .; V: TRBV5-1; DNA: TGCGCCAGCAGCTTGGAGAGGAACACTGAAGCTTTCTTT; CDR3: CASSLERNTEAFF
J: TRBJ2-1; D: .; size: .; V: TRBV5-4; DNA: TGTGCCACCACCGGAGGGGGGGATGAGCAGTTCTTC; CDR3: CATTGGGDEQFF
J: TRBJ2-5; D: TRBD1; size: .; V: TRBV23-1; DNA: TGCGCCAGCAGTCAATCGTCCCCGGACAGGACGCGCCAAGAGACCCAGTACTTC; CDR3: CASSQSSPDRTRQETQYF
J: TRBJ2-3; D: .; size: .; V: TRBV7-3; DNA: TGTGCCAGCAGCTTACCAGGGCGCACAGATACGCAGTATTTT; CDR3: CASSLPGRTDTQYF
J: TRBJ1-1; D: TRBD1; size: .; V: TRBV28; DNA: TGTGCCAGCAGTTTATCCAGGGGGCTTATGACTGAAGCTTTCTTT; CDR3: CASSLSRGLMTEAFF
J: TRBJ1-2; D: TRBD1; size: .; V: TRBV4-1; DNA: TGCGCCAGCAGCCAAGATAATTCGGGACAGGGGACCTATGGCTACACCTTC; CDR3: CASSQDNSGQGTYGYTF
J: TRBJ1-5; D: TRBD1; size: .; V: TRBV15; DNA: TGTGCCACCAGGAGACAGGGAGGGGTAACGGGCAATCAGCCCCAGCATTTT; CDR3: CATRRQGGVTGNQPQHF
J: TRBJ2-7; D: .; size: .; V: TRBV30; DNA: TGTGCCTGGAACCCCGGGACTTCCTACGAGCAGTACTTC; CDR3: CAWNPGTSYEQYF
J: TRBJ2-4; D: .; size: .; V: TRBV24-1; DNA: TGTGCCACCAGTGTGTCCGGAGAAAACATTCAGTACTTC; CDR3: CATSVSGENIQYF
J: TRBJ1-2; D: .; size: .; V: TRBV28; DNA: TGTGCCAGCAGTACCCCCCTAGGCTACACCTTC; CDR3: CASSTPLGYTF
J: TRBJ2-7; D: TRBD1; size: .; V: TRBV30; DNA: TGTGCGGCGGGGACAGGGTGGAACGAGCAGTACTTC; CDR3: CAAGTGWNEQYF
J: TRBJ2-2; D: TRBD2; size: .; V: TRBV7-3; DNA: TGTGCCAGCGCTACTAGCGGCTCCACCGGGGAGCTGTTTTTT; CDR3: CASATSGSTGELFF
J: TRBJ1-4; D: TRBD1; size: .; V: TRBV19; DNA: TGTGCCAGTTCCTCGACAAGGGGGCAGTCCAATGAAAAACTGTTTTTT; CDR3: CASSSTRGQSNEKLFF
J: TRBJ2-1; D: .; size: .; V: TRBV14; DNA: TGTGCCAGCAGCCAAGATTGGGGACAAGTTGCGAATGAGCAGTTCTTC; CDR3: CASSQDWGQVANEQFF
J: TRBJ1-1; D: TRBD1; size: .; V: TRBV5-1; DNA: TGCGCCAGCAGCTGGCTGGGACAGGGGGCGAACACTGAAGCTTTCTTT; CDR3: CASSWLGQGANTEAFF
J: TRBJ1-5; D: .; size: .; V: TRBV6-5; DNA: TGTGCCAGCAGTTACGGGCCCCCCGATAGCAATCAGCCCCAGCATTTT; CDR3: CASSYGPPDSNQPQHF
J: TRBJ2-3; D: TRBD2; size: .; V: TRBV19; DNA: TGTGCCAGTAGTTCGGGACTAGCGGGGGGAGATACGCAGTATTTT; CDR3: CASSSGLAGGDTQYF
J: TRBJ2-3; D: TRBD2; size: .; V: TRBV7-3; DNA: TGTGCCAGCAGCTTAGCTAGCGGGGGGGCCAAGTATTTT; CDR3: CASSLASGGAKYF
J: TRBJ1-2; D: TRBD1; size: .; V: TRBV24-1; DNA: TGTGCCACCAGTGATCCGCGACAGGGTGGTGGCTACACCTTC; CDR3: CATSDPRQGGGYTF
J: TRBJ2-3; D: TRBD2; size: .; V: TRBV24-1; DNA: TGTGCCACCAGTGATTTCGGACTAGCCCGGGGTTCAGATACGCAGTATTTT; CDR3: CATSDFGLARGSDTQYF
J: TRBJ2-5; D: TRBD1; size: once; V: TRBV5-8; DNA: TGTGCCAGCCCGTCCTGGACAGGCCAAGAGACCCAGTACTTC; CDR3: CASPSWTGQETQYF
J: TRBJ2-1; D: .; size: .; V: TRBV29-1; DNA: TGCAGCGTTGAGTACAGCCCTCCCAACAATGAGCAGTTCTTC; CDR3: CSVEYSPPNNEQFF
J: TRBJ1-1; D: .; size: .; V: TRBV6-5; DNA: TGTGCCAGCAGCTTACATCCAGGGAACACTGAAGCTTTCTTT; CDR3: CASSLHPGNTEAFF
J: TRBJ2-1; D: .; size: .; V: TRBV18; DNA: TGTGCCAGCTCACCAGCGGGGACCTACAATGAGCAGTTCTTC; CDR3: CASSPAGTYNEQFF
J: TRBJ1-5; D: .; size: once; V: TRBV12-2; DNA: TGTGCAAGTCGCTTAAGACAGGGACGTCAGCCCCAGCATTTT; CDR3: CASRLRQGRQPQHF
J: TRBJ1-2; D: TRBD1; size: .; V: TRBV5-5; DNA: TGTGCCAGCATCACAGGGGTGGGAAGCTATGGCTACACCTTC; CDR3: CASITGVGSYGYTF
J: TRBJ2-3; D: TRBD1; size: .; V: TRBV10-1; DNA: TGCGCCAGCAGCGTCCGGGACAGAGCAACAGATACGCAGTATTTT; CDR3: CASSVRDRATDTQYF
J: TRBJ2-5; D: .; size: .; V: TRBV5-1; DNA: TGCGCCAGCAGCTTGGTAGAGGGTGAGACCCAGTACTTC; CDR3: CASSLVEGETQYF
J: TRBJ1-5; D: TRBD1; size: .; V: TRBV19; DNA: TGTGCCAGTAGGCAGGGGGCGATGGGTGGGGGCAATCAGCCCCAGCATTTT; CDR3: CASRQGAMGGGNQPQHF
J: TRBJ2-1; D: TRBD2; size: .; V: TRBV5-1; DNA: TGCGCCAGCAGCTTGGCCGGACTAGCGATTGATGAGCAGTTCTTC; CDR3: CASSLAGLAIDEQFF
J: TRBJ1-2; D: TRBD1; size: .; V: TRBV6-5; DNA: TGTGCCAGCAGCGTTGGGACAGCTAACTATGGCTACACCTTC; CDR3: CASSVGTANYGYTF
J: TRBJ2-2; D: .; size: .; V: TRBV24-1; DNA: TGTGCCACCGACACAGTAACCGGGGAGCTGTTTTTT; CDR3: CATDTVTGELFF
J: TRBJ1-1; D: TRBD1; size: .; V: TRBV6-6; DNA: TGTGCCAGCAGTCAGACGGGACAGTATGACACTGAAGCTTTCTTT; CDR3: CASSQTGQYDTEAFF
J: TRBJ1-5; D: .; size: .; V: TRBV15; DNA: TGTGCCACCAGCACTGACAGGTCCAATCAGCCCCAGCATTTT; CDR3: CATSTDRSNQPQHF
J: TRBJ2-2; D: TRBD1; size: .; V: TRBV11-3; DNA: TGTGCCAGCAGCCCCGGGACAGGGAACACCGGGGAGCTGTTTTTT; CDR3: CASSPGTGNTGELFF